A selection of T cell receptor beta chains follows, all from one sample in a study of response to subunit inactivated influenza vaccine. TCRdb re-called the RT-PCR reads through MiXCR, storing one row per CDR3 protein. The sample yields hundreds of thousands of distinct CDR3 sequences, less than 15% seen once. This specimen consisted of PBMCs from blood, obtained 14 days before vaccination. These TCRs come from a man in his fifties who received an inactivated influenza vaccine. Both conserved end residues are trimmed from each CDR3. Fields, in order: CDR3 length, V gene, J gene, CDR3 protein.

len: 12
v_gene: TRBV2
j_gene: TRBJ1-5
CDR3aa: ASSEATPRKSQH

len: 10
v_gene: TRBV20-1
j_gene: TRBJ1-4
CDR3aa: SGSGQTEKLF

len: 11
v_gene: TRBV7-2
j_gene: TRBJ2-1
CDR3aa: ASSLEGGPGQF

len: 13
v_gene: TRBV6-6
j_gene: TRBJ2-2
CDR3aa: ASKRGASRTGELF

len: 10
v_gene: TRBV20-1
j_gene: TRBJ1-5
CDR3aa: SARETGTKQH

len: 11
v_gene: TRBV6-1
j_gene: TRBJ2-1
CDR3aa: ASRPDSLNEQF

len: 16
v_gene: TRBV6-5
j_gene: TRBJ1-2
CDR3aa: ASSYLPGPTGPGYGYT

len: 12
v_gene: TRBV28
j_gene: TRBJ2-1
CDR3aa: ASKGGQHYNEQF

len: 12
v_gene: TRBV4-1
j_gene: TRBJ1-4
CDR3aa: ASSQAGFNEKLF

len: 13
v_gene: TRBV11-2
j_gene: TRBJ2-1
CDR3aa: ASSLTSGPSNEQF

len: 12
v_gene: TRBV6-5
j_gene: TRBJ1-1
CDR3aa: ASSYSEGSTEAF

len: 12
v_gene: TRBV6-2/TRBV6-3
j_gene: TRBJ1-1
CDR3aa: ASSSTGFYTEAF

len: 11
v_gene: TRBV28
j_gene: TRBJ2-3
CDR3aa: ASRQSTTDTQY

len: 15
v_gene: TRBV20-1
j_gene: TRBJ2-2
CDR3aa: SARDPRRGGVTGELF

len: 11
v_gene: TRBV12-3/TRBV12-4
j_gene: TRBJ2-2
CDR3aa: ASSLGIAGELF

len: 13
v_gene: TRBV5-1
j_gene: TRBJ2-7
CDR3aa: ASSLTGSQGDEQY

len: 11
v_gene: TRBV6-2/TRBV6-3
j_gene: TRBJ2-2
CDR3aa: ASRTGSTGELF

len: 14
v_gene: TRBV6-5
j_gene: TRBJ2-3
CDR3aa: ASSSPGGHSTDTQY

len: 17
v_gene: TRBV15
j_gene: TRBJ1-6
CDR3aa: ATSRDPRRGYSYNSPLH

len: 13
v_gene: TRBV6-2/TRBV6-3
j_gene: TRBJ1-5
CDR3aa: ASKRTGGSNQPQH

len: 16
v_gene: TRBV10-3
j_gene: TRBJ2-4
CDR3aa: AISEGQGTRVAKNIQY

len: 11
v_gene: TRBV7-8
j_gene: TRBJ2-5
CDR3aa: ASSRGASETQY

len: 11
v_gene: TRBV6-1
j_gene: TRBJ2-3
CDR3aa: ASSVLLDDTQY

len: 14
v_gene: TRBV5-1
j_gene: TRBJ2-5
CDR3aa: ASSAGLAGIQETQY

len: 14
v_gene: TRBV4-2
j_gene: TRBJ2-5
CDR3aa: ASSQSGQGGRGTQY

len: 11
v_gene: TRBV30
j_gene: TRBJ2-5
CDR3aa: AWNDSPSETQY

len: 15
v_gene: TRBV21-1
j_gene: TRBJ2-5
CDR3aa: ASSKACGGEGAETQY

len: 18
v_gene: TRBV24-1
j_gene: TRBJ2-6
CDR3aa: ATSGPPGTGAAGGANVLT

len: 14
v_gene: TRBV5-1
j_gene: TRBJ2-2
CDR3aa: ASSLASQGVDGELF

len: 9
v_gene: TRBV6-1
j_gene: TRBJ2-5
CDR3aa: ASSVRETQY

len: 13
v_gene: TRBV5-4
j_gene: TRBJ2-3
CDR3aa: ASSQWNTGTDTQY

len: 13
v_gene: TRBV6-1
j_gene: TRBJ2-5
CDR3aa: ASSEKGALVETQY

len: 15
v_gene: TRBV24-1
j_gene: TRBJ2-1
CDR3aa: ATSDRTSGIKYNEQF

len: 9
v_gene: TRBV5-1
j_gene: TRBJ2-7
CDR3aa: ASSYLSEQY

len: 11
v_gene: TRBV3-1
j_gene: TRBJ2-7
CDR3aa: ASSPGTGYGQY

len: 16
v_gene: TRBV11-2
j_gene: TRBJ2-1
CDR3aa: ASSLKGFASGGRNEQF

len: 14
v_gene: TRBV5-5
j_gene: TRBJ2-3
CDR3aa: ASSLDLARTTDTQY

len: 14
v_gene: TRBV20-1
j_gene: TRBJ2-1
CDR3aa: SARGATGRTYNEQF

len: 13
v_gene: TRBV4-3
j_gene: TRBJ1-6
CDR3aa: ASSQGTGFNSPLH

len: 12
v_gene: TRBV15
j_gene: TRBJ1-1
CDR3aa: ATSPGQQNTEAF

len: 12
v_gene: TRBV7-9
j_gene: TRBJ1-2
CDR3aa: ASSPRAGAGGYT